The rows below give T cell receptor beta chains drawn from one sample of a study of resident and recirculating memory T cells in vitiligo. Here immunoSEQ multiplex PCR was the method, and the copy in TCRdb shows in-frame clones only, minus some. The sample consists of more than 70,000 clones, about 91% of them appearing once. Sequenced: blood. These TCRs come from a male donor with vitiligo. Each CDR3 is given with its conserved first and last residue. The D gene is left open where the match is weak. Rows give clone size only sometimes, using once, few, many, or a class for an expanded clone.

cdr3_aa: CASSPTGGDEKLFF
cdr3_nt: TGTGCCAGCAGCCCTACAGGGGGCGATGAAAAACTGTTTTTT
clone_size: .
v_call: TRBV6-5
j_call: TRBJ1-4
d_call: TRBD1

cdr3_aa: CASSPRDRGQGAISEQFF
cdr3_nt: TGTGCCAGCAGCCCTAGGGACAGGGGACAGGGTGCTATCAGTGAGCAGTTCTTC
clone_size: .
v_call: TRBV27
j_call: TRBJ2-1
d_call: TRBD1

cdr3_aa: CASSRGQDNEQFF
cdr3_nt: TGTGCCAGCAGCCGGGGACAGGACAATGAGCAGTTCTTC
clone_size: .
v_call: TRBV7-9
j_call: TRBJ2-1
d_call: TRBD1

cdr3_aa: CASSSIQGARTGELFF
cdr3_nt: TGTGCCAGCAGCTCTATCCAGGGGGCTCGGACCGGGGAGCTGTTTTTT
clone_size: .
v_call: TRBV11-2
j_call: TRBJ2-2
d_call: TRBD1

cdr3_aa: CASSSDSSGRTDTQYF
cdr3_nt: TGTGCCAGCAGTTCGGACAGCTCCGGCCGCACAGATACGCAGTATTTT
clone_size: .
v_call: TRBV28
j_call: TRBJ2-3
d_call: .

cdr3_aa: CASNPYGTGELFF
cdr3_nt: TGCGCCAGCAATCCCTACGGGACCGGGGAGCTGTTTTTT
clone_size: .
v_call: TRBV5-1
j_call: TRBJ2-2
d_call: .

cdr3_aa: CAISETGGPQETQYF
cdr3_nt: TGTGCCATCAGTGAGACTGGAGGGCCCCAAGAGACCCAGTACTTC
clone_size: .
v_call: TRBV10-3
j_call: TRBJ2-5
d_call: .

cdr3_aa: CASSLTTYEQYF
cdr3_nt: TGCGCCAGCAGCTTAACTACCTACGAGCAGTACTTC
clone_size: once
v_call: TRBV5-1
j_call: TRBJ2-7
d_call: .

cdr3_aa: CASSPSSGRDEQFF
cdr3_nt: TGCGCCAGCAGCCCCTCTAGCGGGAGAGATGAGCAGTTCTTC
clone_size: once
v_call: TRBV5-1
j_call: TRBJ2-1
d_call: TRBD2

cdr3_aa: CASSQEAGRKNIQYF
cdr3_nt: TGCGCCAGCAGCCAAGAAGCGGGAAGGAAAAACATTCAGTACTTC
clone_size: once
v_call: TRBV4-1
j_call: TRBJ2-4
d_call: TRBD2

cdr3_aa: CASISEGSEQYF
cdr3_nt: TGTGCCAGCATCTCGGAGGGGAGCGAGCAGTACTTC
clone_size: .
v_call: TRBV11-2
j_call: TRBJ2-7
d_call: .

cdr3_aa: CASSLGGGYEQYF
cdr3_nt: TGTGCCAGCAGCTTGGGGGGGGGCTACGAGCAGTACTTC
clone_size: .
v_call: TRBV5-5
j_call: TRBJ2-7
d_call: TRBD2

cdr3_aa: CASSQVRPEKSENEQFF
cdr3_nt: TGTGCCAGCAGCCAAGTCCGCCCGGAGAAAAGCGAGAATGAGCAGTTCTTC
clone_size: .
v_call: TRBV4-2
j_call: TRBJ2-1
d_call: .

cdr3_aa: CASSLIDRKETQYF
cdr3_nt: TGTGCCAGCTCACTCATAGACAGAAAAGAGACCCAGTACTTC
clone_size: .
v_call: TRBV18
j_call: TRBJ2-5
d_call: .

cdr3_aa: CASSPLTGISNQPQHF
cdr3_nt: TGTGCCAGTAGCCCCTTAACAGGGATTAGCAATCAGCCCCAGCATTTT
clone_size: .
v_call: TRBV19
j_call: TRBJ1-5
d_call: .

cdr3_aa: CASSPKDRGVYEQYF
cdr3_nt: TGTGCCAGCTCACCAAAGGACAGGGGGGTTTACGAGCAGTACTTC
clone_size: .
v_call: TRBV18
j_call: TRBJ2-7
d_call: TRBD1

cdr3_aa: CASSPGTGQTYEQYF
cdr3_nt: TGTGCCAGCAGTCCCGGGACAGGACAGACCTACGAGCAGTACTTC
clone_size: .
v_call: TRBV28
j_call: TRBJ2-7
d_call: TRBD1

cdr3_aa: CASSWIKRDGRDTQYF
cdr3_nt: TGCGCCAGCAGCTGGATCAAGCGGGACGGTAGAGATACGCAGTATTTT
clone_size: .
v_call: TRBV4-3
j_call: TRBJ2-3
d_call: TRBD2

cdr3_aa: CASGDRTGGVQPQHF
cdr3_nt: TGTGCCAGCGGGGACCGGACAGGGGGCGTGCAGCCCCAGCATTTT
clone_size: few
v_call: TRBV2
j_call: TRBJ1-5
d_call: TRBD1

cdr3_aa: CASSYGVGTGNTGELFF
cdr3_nt: TGCGCCAGCAGCTACGGGGTGGGGACAGGGAACACCGGGGAGCTGTTTTTT
clone_size: .
v_call: TRBV5-1
j_call: TRBJ2-2
d_call: TRBD1

cdr3_aa: CASSPQVSSYNEQFF
cdr3_nt: TGTGCCAGCAGCCCGCAGGTGAGCTCCTACAATGAGCAGTTCTTC
clone_size: .
v_call: TRBV6-5
j_call: TRBJ2-1
d_call: .

cdr3_aa: CASSGLAPTDTQYF
cdr3_nt: TGTGCCAGCAGTGGACTAGCGCCCACAGATACGCAGTATTTT
clone_size: .
v_call: TRBV2
j_call: TRBJ2-3
d_call: TRBD2

cdr3_aa: CAWSSYRFTKNIQYF
cdr3_nt: TGTGCCTGGAGTAGTTACAGGTTTACCAAAAACATTCAGTACTTC
clone_size: .
v_call: TRBV30
j_call: TRBJ2-4
d_call: .